This entry features one T cell receptor beta chain sequence. Its cognate antigen is unknown. Here the CDR3 omits its conserved ending phenylalanine or tryptophan, so a read error is the likely source. It is unclear where the CDR3 begins or ends on the DNA, so no DNA is shown, and the CDR3 is as TCRdb lists it. This sample was taken from a study of CD8+CD57+ T cells in acquired aplastic anemia. About the research overall: Sorted CD4+ and CD8+ cells gave a mean 3.2 ug DNA, range roughly 0.19 to 30 ug. The study obtained 10 million to 12 million reads on average for CD4+ cells from healthy donors. Study-level points and caveats: Patients and controls shared twenty-nine CD8+ CDR3 sequences.

The template for TCR beta VDJ and CDR3 sequence profiling was genomic DNA. MiXCR, run by TCRdb on the reads, gives a single entry per CDR3 protein. Among 350,000 to 450,000 distinct CDR3 sequences listed, just under 70% were seen once. Germline-derived CDR1 and CDR2 are DFQATT and SNEGSKA (reference sequence). The CDR3 extends over 10 residues, inclusive of both ends. This TCR came from a human donor in good health, serving as a control. Sample: sorted CD4+, CD8+, or CD8+CD57+ T cells (not recorded which) from PBMCs. The J gene is TRBJ2-1, the V gene TRBV20-1; the table gives TRBD2 as D, unverified against the DNA. CDR3: CSAYTQAEII.